These 27 T cell receptor beta chains were all obtained from the same sample, sequenced in a study of cytomegalovirus exposure and HLA in healthy donors. The primer mix had 60 Vbeta and 13 Jbeta primers. Sequenced by immunoSEQ multiplex PCR; TCRdb stores in-frame clones only, minus some. The sample contains around 150,000 clones, less than 90% of which appear only once. Material: PBMCs. These receptors all stem from a middle-aged man in good health and CMV-seropositive.

This clone was detected only a few times. The CDR3 reads CASSLGQGRTEAFF. The CDR3 bases are TGCGCCAGCAGCTTGGGACAGGGTAGGACTGAAGCTTTCTTT. The rearrangement links TRBV5-1 to TRBJ1-1; 7 nucleotides match TRBD1. The V segment lost 0 bases and the J segment 5 bases; nucleotides outside the gene matches: 4. The CDR3 runs 14 residues. Germline CDR1 is SGHRS and CDR2 is YFSETQ.

This rearrangement joins TRBV7-2 to TRBJ2-1, with D unresolved. The CDR3 runs to 12 residues. Trimming shortened V by 5 bases and J by 5 bases, and 7 bases separated the two germline ends. The V gene's germline CDR1 is SGHTA and CDR2 FQGNSA. The CDR3: CASSPPNNEQFF. CDR3 DNA: TGTGCCAGCAGCCCCCCCAACAATGAGCAGTTCTTC.

This chain links TRBV28 with TRBJ2-5; no clear D. With 2 bases removed from V and 5 bases from J, the gap between germline ends came to 6 bases. Germline-derived CDR1 and CDR2 are MDHEN and SYDVKM. This CDR3 is built from 12 residues. The CDR3 spells CASSLVEETQYF. In nucleotides, the CDR3 is TGTGCCAGCAGTTTAGTGGAGGAGACCCAGTACTTC.

The rearrangement joins TRBV27 to TRBJ1-3, with 9 bases fitting TRBD1. The CDR3 is 16 residues long. Looked up from germline, CDR1 is MNHEY and CDR2 is SMNVEV (reference sequence). V was pared by 5 bases and J by 0 bases, with 5 bases of the junction left unmatched. CDR3 sequence: CASSPGTGTSGNTIYF. The CDR3 DNA reads TGTGCCAGCAGTCCCGGGACAGGGACCTCTGGAAACACCATATATTTT.

The chain recombines TRBV7-8 with TRBJ2-1; 8 bases are shared with TRBD1. The length of the CDR3 is 15 residues. After removal of 4 bases from V and 7 bases from J, the junction contained 9 bases not matched to a gene. Germline lookup yields CDR1 SGHVS and CDR2 FQNEAQ. CDR3 bases: TGTGCCAGCAGCTACGTGGACAGGGCCGGGAATGAGCAGTTCTTC. Residues: CASSYVDRAGNEQFF. Full variable domain (rest looked up from reference TRBV7-8 and TRBJ2-1): GAGVSQSPRYKVAKRGQDVALRCDPISGHVSLFWYQQALGQGPEFLTYFQNEAQLDKSGLPSDRFFAERPEGSVSTLKIQRTQQEDSAVYLCASSYVDRAGNEQFFGPGTRLTVL.

The rearrangement links TRBV11-2 to TRBJ2-7; D gene unclear. V was clipped by 1 base and J by 2 bases, with 6 bases between them. This CDR3 region has 13 residues. Germline V gives CDR1 SGHAT, CDR2 FQNNGV. The CDR3: CASSLGTAYEQYF. CDR3 nucleotides: TGTGCCAGCAGCTTAGGTACAGCCTACGAGCAGTACTTC.

The chain has TRBV19 and TRBJ2-3, with 8 bases aligning to TRBD2. Trimming took 3 bases from V and 5 from J; bases not matched to a gene: 7. Germline CDR1 is LNHDA and CDR2 is SQIVND (reference sequence). The CDR3 sequence is 15 residues long. CDR3 amino acids: CASSIRGGKEDTQYF. The CDR3 bases are TGTGCCAGTAGTATTCGGGGGGGGAAGGAAGATACGCAGTATTTT.

V and J are TRBV6-1 and TRBJ1-6; 10 bases map to TRBD1. Trimming cost V 4 bases and J 6 bases; bases outside gene matches: 6. This CDR3 comprises 16 residues. Germline V gives CDR1 MNHNS, CDR2 SASEGT. The CDR3 bases are TGTGCCAGCAGTGGCAGGGACAGGGGAACTAATTCACCCCTCCACTTT. Protein product: CASSGRDRGTNSPLHF.

This sequence joins TRBV5-1 and TRBJ1-1, with TRBD1 identical over 7 bases. V lost 5 bases to trimming and J lost 0 bases; unmatched junction nucleotides: 7. The V gene's germline CDR1 is SGHRS and CDR2 YFSETQ. This CDR3 has 15 amino acids. The DNA for the CDR3 is TGCGCCAGCAGAGGAGGGGGCGCTATGAACACTGAAGCTTTCTTT. Translating it yields CASRGGGAMNTEAFF.

This chain connects TRBV5-1 to TRBJ1-1; unclear D gene. The CDR3 totals 13 residues. Trimming cost V 1 base and J 7 bases, with 11 bases left between them. Germline CDR1 is SGHRS and CDR2 is YFSETQ. CDR3 protein: CASSLTVEGEAFF. The CDR3 nucleotides read TGCGCCAGCAGCTTGACAGTTGAGGGTGAAGCTTTCTTT.

This chain links TRBV5-6 with TRBJ2-7, with TRBD1 as a possible D gene (6 bases). V shed 0 bases and J shed 2 bases, with 9 bases lying between them. CDR1 and CDR2 (germline): SGHDT, YYEEEE. CDR3 size: 14 residues. The CDR3 spells CASSLGTATYEQYF. The CDR3 DNA reads as TGTGCCAGCAGCTTGGGGACAGCAACCTACGAGCAGTACTTC.

This clone was counted a single time. The V call is TRBV6-5, the J call TRBJ1-2; 7 positions agree with TRBD1. Looked up from germline, CDR1 is MNHEY and CDR2 is SVGAGI. The length of the CDR3 is 15 residues. V gave up 0 bases and J gave up 2 bases; unmatched junction bases: 3. The CDR3 here is CASSYSYRGNYGYTF. DNA of the CDR3: TGTGCCAGCAGTTACTCGTACAGGGGCAACTATGGCTACACCTTC.

The sample holds one count of this clone. The gene calls are TRBV7-3 and TRBJ2-7, with TRBD2 identical over 7 bases. V trimming: 5 bases; J trimming: 2 bases; junction bases outside the gene matches: 9. Germline V gene lookup returns CDR1 SGHTA and CDR2 FQGTGA. This CDR3 region has 15 residues. As DNA, the CDR3 is TGTGCCAGCAGCCTAGAAGCGGGGCCAACCTACGAGCAGTACTTC. Its protein product is CASSLEAGPTYEQYF.

The chain is built from TRBV4-3 and TRBJ2-2; TRBD1 aligns across 7 bases. This CDR3 contains 19 residues. Germline values: CDR1 LGHNA, CDR2 YSLEER. J was trimmed by 0 bases and V by 0 bases; bases with no gene match: 10. The CDR3 here is CASSQDSGQVFSNTGELFF. In DNA, the CDR3 is TGCGCCAGCAGCCAAGATTCCGGACAGGTGTTCTCGAACACCGGGGAGCTGTTTTTT.

The rearrangement joins TRBV5-1 to TRBJ2-5; 15 positions match TRBD2. The CDR3 sequence is 16 residues long. The V segment lost 3 bases and the J segment 5 bases; nucleotides outside the gene matches: 5. CDR1 is SGHRS and CDR2 is YFSETQ in the germline V gene. Written as DNA, the CDR3 is TGCGCCAGCAGCTGGACTAGCGGGGGGGCCCCGGAGACCCAGTACTTC. Translating it yields CASSWTSGGAPETQYF.

This chain joins TRBV4-2 and TRBJ2-7, with 12 bases matching TRBD2. V lost 0 bases and J lost 6; bases outside the gene matches: 3. CDR1 is LGHNA and CDR2 is YNFKEQ in the germline V gene. The CDR3 has 15 amino acids. The CDR3 sequence: CASSQDRLAGAEQYF. The CDR3 region has the DNA TGTGCCAGCAGCCAAGATCGACTAGCGGGGGCCGAGCAGTACTTC.

Note on this clone: A read error may produce the germline difference seen at one junction end. The V and J genes are TRBV7-9 and TRBJ2-7; 7 bases line up with TRBD1. From germline, CDR1 is SEHNR and CDR2 FQNEAQ (reference sequence). This CDR3 region has 12 residues. CDR3 residues: CASSAPGQPQIF. CDR3 DNA sequence: TGTGCCAGCAGCGCGCCGGGACAGCCCCAAATCTTC.

The chain uses TRBV28 and TRBJ2-3; 8 bases fit TRBD2. Germline trimming cut 5 bases from V and 1 base from J; bases unmatched to any gene: 8. Germline CDR1 reads MDHEN; CDR2 reads SYDVKM. The CDR3 is 16 amino acids. The CDR3 region has the DNA TGTGCCAGCAGTCCTCATAGCGGGGATGGCACAGATACGCAGTATTTT. Translation: CASSPHSGDGTDTQYF. The full variable domain, with the rest looked up from reference TRBV28 and TRBJ2-3, is DVKVTQSSRYLVKRTGEKVFLECVQDMDHENMFWYRQDPGLGLRLIYFSYDVKMKEKGDIPEGYSVSREKKERFSLILESASTNQTSMYLCASSPHSGDGTDTQYFGPGTRLTVL.

CDR3 DNA: TGTGCCAGCACCACCATAGCGGGAGCTTTGGACAATGAGCAGTTCTTC. Protein: CASTTIAGALDNEQFF. The gene calls are TRBV2 and TRBJ2-1, with 9 positions matching TRBD2. Per the germline V gene, CDR1 is SNHLY and CDR2 is FYNNEI. The CDR3 loop spans 16 amino acids. Trimming at V came to 7 bases and at J to 5 bases, leaving 12 bases not matched to a gene.

The J gene is TRBJ2-7, the V gene TRBV5-5, with 7 nucleotides matching TRBD1. Per germline, CDR1 SGHKS and CDR2 YYEKEE (reference sequence). Unmatched junction bases numbered 6, after V lost 1 base and J lost 2 bases. The CDR3 runs to 15 residues. The CDR3 nucleotides are TGTGCCAGCAGCTTGTCCGGACAGGCTGCCTACGAGCAGTACTTC. Protein: CASSLSGQAAYEQYF.

This chain uses TRBV7-2 with TRBJ1-5, with D possibly matching TRBD1 (6 bases). Germline CDR1 is SGHTA and CDR2 is FQGNSA. Trimming took off 5 bases at V and 1 base at J, with 9 bases between the two ends. This CDR3 spans 14 amino acids. The CDR3 loop reads CASSLTGSNQPQHF. The CDR3, as DNA: TGTGCCAGCAGCCTAACAGGGAGCAATCAGCCCCAGCATTTT.

The chain links TRBV5-1 to TRBJ2-7; 11 bases line up with TRBD1. The CDR3 has 14 amino acids. Germline trimming cut 4 bases from V and 5 bases from J; bases unmatched to any gene: 5. In germline, CDR1 is SGHRS, CDR2 YFSETQ. DNA of the CDR3: TGCGCCAGCAGCCCCGGGACAGGGGGTGACGAGCAGTACTTC. It specifies CASSPGTGGDEQYF.

This clone was observed a handful of times. The chain employs TRBV28 and TRBJ2-1; 9 bases line up with TRBD1. Germline V gene lookup returns CDR1 MDHEN and CDR2 SYDVKM. V was pared by 5 bases and J by 2 bases, with 10 bases of the junction left unmatched. The CDR3 loop spans 17 amino acids. DNA of the CDR3: TGTGCCAGCAGTACCCTAGGACAGGGGAGGACCTACAATGAGCAGTTCTTC. This sequence encodes CASSTLGQGRTYNEQFF.

V is TRBV4-1 and J is TRBJ2-7; D is possibly TRBD2 (5 bases). The CDR3 spans 16 residues. V was shortened by 2 bases and J by 0 bases, with 14 bases between the two germline ends. Germline V gene sequence: CDR1 MGHRA, CDR2 YSYEKL. CDR3 amino acids: CASSQRSEGISYEQYF. As DNA, the CDR3 is TGCGCCAGCAGCCAAAGGAGTGAGGGTATCTCCTACGAGCAGTACTTC.

The CDR3 region is CAWTDSYEQYF. In nucleotides, the CDR3 is TGTGCCTGGACAGACAGTTACGAGCAGTACTTC. The chain joins TRBV30 to TRBJ2-5; weak D call: TRBD1 (5 bases). The J call may not be correct, given that the DNA end is closer to TRBJ2-7. This CDR3 is 11 amino acids long. Germline CDR1 is GTSNPN and CDR2 is SVGIG (reference sequence).

The chain carries TRBV7-6 and TRBJ1-1, with 7 bases matching TRBD1. V shed 5 bases, J shed 2 bases, and the junction held 11 bases outside the gene matches. The CDR3 covers 16 residues. Germline V gene sequence: CDR1 SGHVS, CDR2 FNYEAQ. As DNA, the CDR3 is TGTGCCAGCAGCCCTAGGGTGGGACAGCAAAACACTGAAGCTTTCTTT. This codes for CASSPRVGQQNTEAFF.

The genes are TRBV5-1 and TRBJ2-1; 10 bases line up with TRBD1. J gave up 8 bases and V 2 bases, and 4 bases lay outside the gene matches. The CDR3 is 14 amino acids. Germline V gene data show CDR1 as SGHRS and CDR2 as YFSETQ. The chain's CDR3 is CASSFGQGVDEQFF. The CDR3 nucleotides are TGCGCCAGCAGCTTCGGACAGGGGGTCGATGAGCAGTTCTTC.